These T cell receptor beta chains were read from a single sample in a study of OX40 agonist ivuxolimab in advanced cancers. The repertoire was sequenced with immunoSEQ multiplex PCR; TCRdb's copy has only in-frame clones and lacks some. The sample contains 40,000 to 55,000 clones, around nine tenths of which appear only once. The sequenced sample was CD4+ or CD8+ T cells sorted from blood, obtained in a trial of the OX40 agonist ivuxolimab. The receptors here all came from an adult with an advanced solid tumor such as melanoma, head and neck, liver or kidney cancer. Each CDR3 is given with its conserved first and last residue. D genes are given only for firm matches. Where a row states a size, it is once, few, many or the class of an expanded clone; other rows omit it.

D | size | J | V | DNA | CDR3
NA | NA | TRBJ2-3 | TRBV5-4 | TGTGCCAGCAGACCCCCCTGGGGGGATACGCAGTATTTT | CASRPPWGDTQYF
TRBD1 | NA | TRBJ2-7 | TRBV6-1 | TGTGCCAGCAGTGAACGGACAGGGGACGTGGGGGAGCAGTACTTC | CASSERTGDVGEQYF
NA | NA | TRBJ2-1 | TRBV7-9 | TGTGCCAGCAGCTTGACTTCGGGAGAGCAGTTCTTC | CASSLTSGEQFF
NA | few | TRBJ1-2 | TRBV2 | TGTGCCAGCCCTGAAGAGGGGAGTGGCTACACCTTC | CASPEEGSGYTF
TRBD1 | NA | TRBJ2-2 | TRBV18 | TGTGCCAGCTCACCTTCTACAGGGGCTGCCGGGGAGCTGTTTTTT | CASSPSTGAAGELFF
NA | NA | TRBJ2-6 | TRBV2 | TGTGCCAGCTCTCGGAGCTCTGGGGCCAACGTCCTGACTTTC | CASSRSSGANVLTF
NA | NA | TRBJ1-3 | TRBV4-2 | TGTGCCAGCAGAGAGACACGATCCTCTGGAAACACCATATATTTT | CASRETRSSGNTIYF
TRBD1 | NA | TRBJ2-7 | TRBV19 | TGTGCCAGTAGTATAGGACAGGGATACTACGAGCAGTACTTC | CASSIGQGYYEQYF
NA | NA | TRBJ2-2 | TRBV6-1 | TGTGCCAGCAGCTTTGGACTGAACACCGGGGAGCTGTTTTTT | CASSFGLNTGELFF
NA | once | TRBJ1-2 | TRBV5-8 | TGTGCCAGCAGAACCATCAATGGGGGCCGTGGCTACACCTTC | CASRTINGGRGYTF
NA | once | TRBJ2-7 | TRBV28 | TGTGCCACCGGAGGACAAAACTACGAGCAGTACTTC | CATGGQNYEQYF
TRBD1 | NA | TRBJ1-1 | TRBV19 | TGTGCCAGTAGTTTACTCAGGGGGACTGAAGCTTTCTTT | CASSLLRGTEAFF
NA | NA | TRBJ2-1 | TRBV25-1 | TGTGCCAGCAGTGAGCAAGAGATTAGCTCCTACAATGAGCAGTTCTTC | CASSEQEISSYNEQFF
TRBD2 | once | TRBJ2-1 | TRBV19 | TGTGCCAGTAGTATTAGTAGCGGGATGTACAATGAGCAGTTCTTC | CASSISSGMYNEQFF
NA | NA | TRBJ2-7 | TRBV5-6 | TGTGCCAGCAGCTTGGGCGAGGCCAGGAGGTACGAGCAGTACTTC | CASSLGEARRYEQYF
NA | NA | TRBJ1-5 | TRBV5-5 | TGTGCCAGCAGCTTGCCGTTGAAGGGACAAAGATTTAGCAATCAGCCCCAGCATTTT | CASSLPLKGQRFSNQPQHF
TRBD1 | NA | TRBJ2-7 | TRBV28 | TGTGCCAGCACTAGACAGGGCTCCTACGAGCAGTACTTC | CASTRQGSYEQYF
TRBD1 | NA | TRBJ1-2 | TRBV19 | TGTGCCAGTAGTGGACGGACAGGGGGCTATGGCTACACCTTC | CASSGRTGGYGYTF
NA | NA | TRBJ2-7 | TRBV14 | TGTGCCAGCAGCCAAGGAGTGGGGCCATCCTACGAGCAGTACTTC | CASSQGVGPSYEQYF
NA | NA | TRBJ2-3 | TRBV19 | TGTGCCAGTAGTATATCCTATCGAACCTCCAGAGATACGCAGTATTTT | CASSISYRTSRDTQYF
NA | NA | TRBJ2-7 | TRBV6-6 | TGTGCCAGCGCGCAACGGGACATCTCCCTACCCGAGCAGTACTTC | CASAQRDISLPEQYF
TRBD1 | NA | TRBJ1-1 | TRBV19 | TGTGCCAGTAGTCGTACAGGGGTCACTGAAGCTTTCTTT | CASSRTGVTEAFF
TRBD1 | NA | TRBJ2-2 | TRBV10-3 | TGTGCCATCAGTGAAACCACGACAGGGAAGAACACCGGGGAGCTGTTTTTT | CAISETTTGKNTGELFF
NA | NA | TRBJ2-7 | TRBV4-3 | TGCGCCAGCAGCCAAGACCCTCAGGGGATCTACGAGCAGTACTTC | CASSQDPQGIYEQYF
NA | NA | TRBJ1-3 | TRBV30 | TGTGCCTGGAGTGTACTCAGCGCCTCTGGAAACACCATATATTTT | CAWSVLSASGNTIYF
TRBD1 | NA | TRBJ2-7 | TRBV5-1 | TGCGCCAGCAGCTCGGGGACAGGGGGCCTCGAGCAGTACTTC | CASSSGTGGLEQYF
NA | NA | TRBJ2-7 | TRBV15 | TGTGCCACCAGCAGAGAACAGGCCTACGAGCAGTACTTC | CATSREQAYEQYF
TRBD2 | NA | TRBJ2-1 | TRBV27 | TGTGCCAGCAGCGGGACTAGCGGGAGGGCCCGGGAGCAGTTCTTC | CASSGTSGRAREQFF